What follows are 21 T cell receptor beta chains derived from one specimen sequenced in a study of T cell responses to AZD1222 COVID-19 vaccine. Method: immunoSEQ multiplex PCR; TCRdb's copy keeps in-frame clones and lacks some. The sample has around 140,000 clones; around 91% are singletons. The sequencing used peripheral blood, collected 28 days after the second AZD1222 dose. These receptors were obtained from an adult who received the AZD1222 COVID-19 vaccine.

The chain employs TRBV6-5 and TRBJ1-4; D unclear. The CDR3 runs 13 residues. V lost 5 bases and J 7 bases, leaving 11 bases between the germline ends. Germline CDR1 and CDR2: MNHEY and SVGAGI. CDR3 coding DNA: TGTGCCAGCAGTACCCTGCTTGGTGAAAAACTGTTTTTT. Translated: CASSTLLGEKLFF.

V is TRBV28 and J is TRBJ1-3; D perhaps matches TRBD1 (6 bases). The V gene lost 6 bases and the J gene lost 7 bases, with 25 bases spanning the gap. This CDR3 contains 17 residues. CDR1 is MDHEN, CDR2 SYDVKM, per germline. The CDR3 nucleotides are TGTGCCAGCAGCTCCCTCCCAGGGGCTCCTGTCGGGAACACCATATATTTT. Amino acid sequence: CASSSLPGAPVGNTIYF.

The gene calls are TRBV29-1 and TRBJ2-7; D could derive from TRBD1 or TRBD2 (6 bases each). V shed 5 bases and J shed 6 bases, with 11 bases lying between them. Germline V lookup: CDR1 SQVTM, CDR2 ANQGSEA. The CDR3 totals 11 residues. The CDR3 protein is CSVPGGGEQYF. CDR3 sequence (DNA): TGCAGCGTTCCCGGGGGCGGCGAGCAGTACTTC.

The chain links TRBV10-3 to TRBJ1-5; perhaps TRBD1 as D (6 bases). This CDR3 contains 14 residues. V was pared by 2 bases and J by 6 bases, with 11 bases between. The germline CDR1 and CDR2 sequences are ENHRY and SYGVKD. The CDR3 reads CAISERGGGQPQHF. CDR3 DNA: TGTGCCATCAGTGAGCGTGGAGGGGGTCAGCCCCAGCATTTT.

The rearrangement links TRBV6-5 to TRBJ2-7; D could derive from TRBD1 or TRBD2 (5 bases each). The CDR3 is 14 residues long. Deletions cut 0 bases from V and 5 bases from J, with 11 bases between. Germline CDR1 MNHEY, CDR2 SVGAGI. For the CDR3, the DNA is TGTGCCAGCAGTTACTCGCCAGGGCGGGACGAGCAGTACTTC. It translates to CASSYSPGRDEQYF.

The rearrangement links TRBV27 to TRBJ2-1; TRBD2 matches at 8 bases. The germline CDR1 and CDR2 sequences are MNHEY and SMNVEV (reference sequence). The CDR3 runs to 14 residues. V was pared by 6 bases and J by 9 bases, with 10 bases of the junction left unmatched. CDR3 region: CASSRTSTISEQFF. The CDR3 nucleotides read TGTGCCAGCAGCCGGACTAGCACCATTAGTGAGCAGTTCTTC.

This chain joins TRBV19 and TRBJ2-2, with 7 bases that match TRBD2. CDR3 length equals 15 residues. J lost 6 bases, V lost 1 base, and 5 bases had no gene match. Germline CDR1 LNHDA, CDR2 SQIVND (reference sequence). Written as DNA, the CDR3 is TGTGCCAGTAGTATAGTCGCGGGAGTTTCCGGGGAGCTGTTTTTT. Encoded protein: CASSIVAGVSGELFF.

CDR3 residues: CAITNGDASTNYGYTF. CDR3 in DNA: TGTGCCATCACCAATGGCGACGCCTCGACTAACTATGGCTACACCTTC. The chain has TRBV10-3 and TRBJ1-2, with D uncertain. The length of the CDR3 is 16 residues. Trimming pared 7 bases from V and 0 bases from J, leaving 18 bases between. Germline V gene lookup returns CDR1 ENHRY and CDR2 SYGVKD.

V and J are TRBV7-2 and TRBJ2-1, with D perhaps TRBD1 or TRBD2 (5 bases each). CDR1 and CDR2 from the germline V gene are SGHTA and FQGNSA. V gave up 5 bases and J gave up 5 bases, with 16 bases separating them. CDR3 length: 15 amino acids. CDR3 in DNA: TGTGCCAGCAGCACCAGGGAGCGGAGAAACAATGAGCAGTTCTTC. Its protein product is CASSTRERRNNEQFF.

This sequence joins TRBV7-9 and TRBJ2-1; TRBD1 or TRBD2 may be the D gene (5 bases each). The CDR3 extends over 11 amino acids. From germline, CDR1 is SEHNR and CDR2 FQNEAQ (reference sequence). V shed 5 bases and J shed 14 bases, with 13 bases lying between them. Written as DNA, the CDR3 is TGTGCCAGCAGCCCCGGGACCTCCGAGTTCTTC. Its protein product is CASSPGTSEFF.

This clone has only a few counts. The V gene is TRBV5-4, the J gene TRBJ2-2; 7 nucleotides match TRBD1. This CDR3 is built from 15 residues. The trim removed 4 bases at V and 1 base at J, leaving 4 bases unmatched. Looked up from germline, CDR1 is SGHNT and CDR2 is YYREEE (reference sequence). The DNA of the CDR3 is TGTGCCAGCAGCATGGGACAGAAGAACACCGGGGAGCTGTTTTTT. It specifies CASSMGQKNTGELFF.

This clone has just a few counts. The chain carries TRBV5-1 and TRBJ1-6; 10 nucleotides match TRBD1. V shed 4 bases and J 7 bases; nucleotides not matched to a gene: 2. The germline CDR1 and CDR2 sequences are SGHRS and YFSETQ. The CDR3 is 14 residues long. CDR3 amino acids: CASSPGQGNSPLHF. The CDR3 DNA reads TGCGCCAGCAGCCCGGGACAGGGGAATTCACCCCTCCACTTT.

The rearrangement links TRBV30 to TRBJ2-5; 7 nucleotides agree with TRBD1. This CDR3 region has 15 residues. Germline CDR1 reads GTSNPN; CDR2 reads SVGIG (reference sequence). Losses at the gene ends were 5 bases for V and 1 base for J; bases not matched to a gene: 10. CDR3 sequence reads: CAWETGTAFQETQYF. The DNA of the CDR3 is TGTGCCTGGGAAACCGGGACAGCTTTCCAAGAGACCCAGTACTTC.

The chain joins TRBV30 to TRBJ2-3; no clear D. The V and J ends lost 1 base and 6 bases respectively, with 5 bases between them. This CDR3 region has 11 residues. The V gene's germline CDR1 is GTSNPN and CDR2 SVGIG (reference sequence). In nucleotides, the CDR3 is TGTGCCTGGAGTGCCGCCGATACGCAGTATTTT. Translated: CAWSAADTQYF.

J is TRBJ1-3 and V is TRBV7-3, with D possibly being TRBD1 (5 bases). Germline-derived CDR1 and CDR2 are SGHTA and FQGTGA. This CDR3 comprises 15 residues. Trimming removed 5 bases from V and 4 bases from J, with 15 bases in between. The chain's CDR3 is CASSPGRGDGNTIYF. CDR3 in DNA: TGTGCCAGCAGCCCCGGGAGGGGAGACGGAAACACCATATATTTT.

This sequence joins TRBV9 and TRBJ1-2, with 10 bases aligning to TRBD1. The J segment lost 3 bases and the V segment lost 4 bases, leaving 6 bases of the junction unmatched. Looked up from germline, CDR1 is SGDLS and CDR2 is YYNGEE. CDR3 length: 15 residues. CDR3 nucleotides: TGTGCCAGCAGCCCTGGACAGGGGGGTGACTATGGCTACACCTTC. The encoded protein is CASSPGQGGDYGYTF.

The genes are TRBV30 and TRBJ1-3, with D possibly being TRBD1 (5 bases). V was pared by 3 bases and J by 2 bases, with 14 bases between. This CDR3 region has 15 residues. Germline values: CDR1 GTSNPN, CDR2 SVGIG (reference sequence). CDR3 in amino acids: CAWRAKGTPGNTIYF. CDR3 coding DNA: TGTGCCTGGAGAGCGAAAGGGACTCCTGGAAACACCATATATTTT.

V gene TRBV7-9 combines with J gene TRBJ2-3; 7 bases are a match to TRBD1. Losses at the gene ends were 3 bases for V and 3 bases for J; bases not matched to a gene: 6. The CDR3 extends over 15 amino acids. The germline gives CDR1 SEHNR, CDR2 FQNEAQ (reference sequence). The CDR3 DNA reads TGTGCCAGCAGCTTCTCTCCCAGGGGGACAGATACGCAGTATTTT. Translating gives CASSFSPRGTDTQYF.

J is TRBJ1-5 and V is TRBV2, with a tentative D call TRBD1 (6 bases). In germline, CDR1 is SNHLY, CDR2 FYNNEI. The V and J ends lost 5 bases and 4 bases respectively, with 15 bases between them. CDR3 length: 15 residues. The CDR3 here is CASSLGAGGNQPQHF. DNA for the CDR3: TGTGCCAGCAGTTTGGGGGCGGGGGGTAATCAGCCCCAGCATTTT. The full variable domain, with the rest looked up from reference TRBV2 and TRBJ1-5, is EPEVTQTPSHQVTQMGQEVILRCVPISNHLYFYWYRQILGQKVEFLVSFYNNEISEKSEIFDDQFSVERPDGSNFTLKIRSTKLEDSAMYFCASSLGAGGNQPQHFGDGTRLSIL.

This CDR3 reads CATSDWRGAPRSEQYF. The CDR3 bases are TGTGCCACCAGTGATTGGCGGGGCGCTCCCCGGAGCGAGCAGTACTTC. The chain is built from TRBV24-1 and TRBJ2-7; TRBD2 might be the D (6 bases). CDR1 and CDR2 from the germline V gene are KGHDR and SFDVKD. V gave up 2 bases and J gave up 6 bases, with 19 bases separating them. The CDR3 covers 16 residues.

This clone was counted once. The V and J genes are TRBV2 and TRBJ2-2; tentatively, D is TRBD1 (6 bases). The CDR3 is 15 amino acids. Germline CDR1 and CDR2: SNHLY and FYNNEI. V was clipped by 4 bases and J by 4 bases, with 13 bases between them. CDR3 coding DNA: TGTGCCAGCAGTGCGGACAGAAATCCCACCGGGGAGCTGTTTTTT. Encoded protein: CASSADRNPTGELFF.